This TCR beta chain appears in the sequencing data of a study of blood T cell repertoires in COVID-19. Study background: There were acute and convalescent COVID-19 samples, and they came from the United States, Italy and Spain. From T cells, B-cell-depleted T cells, or PBMCs came the material, which was cDNA or gDNA.

This clone has a single count. In the original processing: Estimated nucleated cell counts came from reference gene primer amplification. The table came from immunoSEQ multiplex PCR; TCRdb's copy has only in-frame clones and leaves some out. V and J calls and clone size are those listed in that table; D and trimming were worked out from the DNA. The data show some 83,000 clones, about four fifths seen once. The CDR3 totals 15 residues. The V end lost 0 bases, the J end lost 0 bases, and 10 bases lay between the germline ends. The V gene's germline CDR1 is SGHRS and CDR2 YFSETQ. The rearrangement uses TRBV5-1 and TRBJ2-7, with TRBD2 as a possible D gene (6 bases). The specimen sequenced was peripheral blood. This receptor was obtained from a man older than 75 with acute or convalescent COVID-19. The CDR3: CASSLEIGSSYEQYF. The CDR3 DNA reads as TGCGCCAGCAGCTTGGAAATCGGGAGCTCCTACGAGCAGTACTTC.